This T cell receptor (beta chain) was profiled in a study of T cell therapy after organ transplantation. Study-wide results and caveats: Antirejection and antiviral medication effects could not be assessed. Endogenous clonotypes not in therapy products appeared after therapy alongside transferred ones. Nonresponder repertoires showed strong pretherapy expansions, barely changing post-therapy.

V gave up 5 bases and J gave up 4 bases, with 14 bases separating them. There are 14 residues in the CDR3. Germline CDR1 MNHEY, CDR2 SVGAGI. This clone was seen a single time. Its antigen is not known. Stated time point: 4-8 weeks after completion of therapy. Measured with immunoSEQ multiplex PCR; TCRdb has only the in-frame clones, and not every one. Of just under 20,000 clones listed, around 85% were seen once; the top ten hold approximately 9.2%. The chain carries TRBV6-5 and TRBJ1-2; no definite D call. The receptor was derived from a human patient who had received a solid organ transplant and had CMV disease. Some T cells may have come from the graft donor. Sequenced material: CD8+ T cells from blood, taken after autologous CMV-specific T cell therapy. The CDR3 DNA sequence: TGTGCCAGCAGTGAAGACTCAGGAGGCTATGGCTACACCTTC. This sequence encodes CASSEDSGGYGYTF.